This is a list of T cell receptor beta chains from one sample in a study of blood T cells in healthy people across ages. TCRdb used MiXCR to reprocess the 5' RACE reads, holding one entry per CDR3 protein. The sample contains around 990,000 distinct CDR3 sequences, roughly a quarter of which appear only once. The data were also submitted as part of a second study, on T cells of mothers and their children.

The material sequenced was blood. The receptors derive from a girl aged 2 to 9 in good health. The CDR3 runs from the conserved cysteine through the conserved F or W. D genes are given only for firm matches. The size entry is marked missing in some rows and otherwise reads once, few, many or a size class.

many,TRBJ2-7,TRBV27,-,TGTGCCAGCAGTTTCGGGGCGCCGTACGAGCAGTACTTC,CASSFGAPYEQYF
few,TRBJ1-2,TRBV9,-,TGTGCCAGCAGCGTTCCGGGGATCGATGGCTACACCTTC,CASSVPGIDGYTF
many,TRBJ2-7,TRBV4-1,TRBD2,TGCGCCAGCAGCCAAGACATACTAGCGGGAAGTTTGAGTTACGAGCAGTACTTC,CASSQDILAGSLSYEQYF
-,TRBJ2-1,TRBV12-3/TRBV12-4,-,TGTGCCAGCAGTTTAAGGCTAGAGCAGTTCTTC,CASSLRLEQFF
-,TRBJ2-1,TRBV29-1,TRBD2,TGCAGCGTTGAGAGCGGGACTACTTACAATGAGCAGTTCTTC,CSVESGTTYNEQFF
-,TRBJ2-3,TRBV7-8,-,TGTGCCAGCAGCCCCCCGACTTCCGCCTTGCAGTATTTT,CASSPPTSALQYF
few,TRBJ2-2,TRBV6-5,TRBD1,TGTGCCAGCAGGCAGCTACAGGGGGTCGGGGAGCTGTTTTTT,CASRQLQGVGELFF
-,TRBJ1-2,TRBV10-2,-,TGCGCCAGCAGTGGGGGAATGGCCTATGGCTACACCTTC,CASSGGMAYGYTF
few,TRBJ2-5,TRBV25-1,TRBD1,TGTGCCAGCAGTCGGACAGGACAGCTTGTTCGGGAGACCCAGTACTTC,CASSRTGQLVRETQYF
many,TRBJ2-2,TRBV20-1,TRBD2,TGCAGTGCTAGAGATCGGGTAGCGGGTCTCACCGGGGAGCTGTTTTTT,CSARDRVAGLTGELFF
-,TRBJ2-1,TRBV29-1,TRBD2,TGCAGCGCCCCTACATCTAGCGGGAGGACCTACAATGAGCAGTTCTTC,CSAPTSSGRTYNEQFF
many,TRBJ2-2,TRBV24-1,TRBD2,TGTGCCACCAGTGACCGTAGGACTAGCGGATTCACCGGGGAGCTGTTTTTT,CATSDRRTSGFTGELFF
-,TRBJ2-7,TRBV28,TRBD1,TGTGCCAGCTGCCTACAAATCGTTTCGGGACAGGGGGACTACGAGCAGTACTTC,CASCLQIVSGQGDYEQYF
-,TRBJ1-2,TRBV29-1,-,TGCAGCGTTGATTCGCCGGGCAACTATGGCTACACCTTC,CSVDSPGNYGYTF
few,TRBJ2-1,TRBV12-3/TRBV12-4,TRBD1,TGTGCCAGCAGTTTGACAGGGGGCAAAAGAAATGAGCAGTTCTTC,CASSLTGGKRNEQFF
-,TRBJ2-1,TRBV18,TRBD1,TGTGCCAGCTCACCACCGAGGGGGCAAAGTTCCTACAATGAGCAGTTCTTC,CASSPPRGQSSYNEQFF
few,TRBJ2-1,TRBV20-1,TRBD1,TGCAGTGCTAGAGCAACAGGGGGTGGGGCTGAGCAGTTCTTC,CSARATGGGAEQFF
-,TRBJ1-2,TRBV5-5,-,TGTGCCAGCAGCGGGACCACAGGGATCTATGGCTACACCTTC,CASSGTTGIYGYTF
-,TRBJ2-3,TRBV20-1,-,TGCAGTGCTAGAGGGGACGAAGGCCCCGTAGATACGCAGTATTTT,CSARGDEGPVDTQYF
once,TRBJ2-7,TRBV27,-,TGTGCCAGCAGTTTAGCACCTCTATTAAACGAGCAGTACTTC,CASSLAPLLNEQYF
-,TRBJ2-2,TRBV3-1,-,TGTGCCAGCGTACCAAGGGGCTCGATCACCGGGGAGCTGTTTTTT,CASVPRGSITGELFF
few,TRBJ2-5,TRBV6-5,-,TGTGCCAGCAGTTTCGAAACAGGGAGGCGGCAGACCCAGTACTTC,CASSFETGRRQTQYF
-,TRBJ1-2,TRBV5-5,TRBD1,TGTGCCAGCATCGGACAGGGGGCCTATGGCTACACCTTC,CASIGQGAYGYTF
few,TRBJ1-2,TRBV6-1,-,TGTGCCAGCCAAGGGACGCAGGGACTTTTCTATGGCTACACCTTC,CASQGTQGLFYGYTF
-,TRBJ2-5,TRBV29-1,-,TGCAGCGTTGTCGTCCCAGGGATAGAGACCCAGTACTTC,CSVVVPGIETQYF
-,TRBJ2-7,TRBV12-5,-,TGTGCTAGTGGTGCGCTTAGAGGGACTTTCCTCTCCTACGAGCAGTACTTC,CASGALRGTFLSYEQYF
-,TRBJ2-1,TRBV6-2/TRBV6-3,TRBD2,TGTGCCACCTTCAGCGGGGAGTCTTACAATGAGCAGTTCTTC,CATFSGESYNEQFF
few,TRBJ1-5,TRBV19,TRBD1,TGTGCCAGTACAGGGACAGGAGGCAATCAGCCCCAGCATTTT,CASTGTGGNQPQHF
-,TRBJ2-7,TRBV7-2,TRBD2,TGTGCCAGCAGCTTAGCCACAGCCAGCGGGAGATCGCTCTACGAGCAGTACTTC,CASSLATASGRSLYEQYF
few,TRBJ2-5,TRBV5-1,-,TGCGCCAGCAGCATGGGCGGCCAGACTGAAGAGACCCAGTACTTC,CASSMGGQTEETQYF
few,TRBJ2-1,TRBV4-1,TRBD2,TGCGCCAGCAGCCGATCGGGACTAGCTTGGGGGACTGAGCAGTTCTTC,CASSRSGLAWGTEQFF
-,TRBJ2-7,TRBV5-1,-,TGCGCCAGCGCGGAGGACACGGGATACGAGCAGTACTTC,CASAEDTGYEQYF
-,TRBJ2-1,TRBV7-2,TRBD2,TGTGCCAGCAGCCCTAGACTAGCTTGGAATGAGCAGTTCTTC,CASSPRLAWNEQFF